What follows describes a single T cell receptor (beta chain). Its antigen remains unidentified. This record comes from a study of blood T cells in healthy people across ages. The use of a sample-barcoded 5' primer and a J-beta primer mix characterized a second PCR of about 7 to 12 cycles. One entry per CDR3 protein results from TCRdb running MiXCR on the 5' RACE reads. The data hold roughly 800,000 distinct CDR3 sequences, with roughly 64% observed a single time. Donors gave 8 to 10 milliliters of peripheral blood apiece. Looked up from germline, CDR1 is SGHKS and CDR2 is YYEKEE (reference sequence). This CDR3 region has 17 residues. The V end lost 3 bases, the J end lost 2 bases, and 20 bases lay between the germline ends. Study-wide results and caveats: Diversity of TCR beta correlated strongly with naive T cell percentage. Those diversity estimates obtained from one million T cells were thought to be underestimates.

This clonotype was sampled from a man aged 30-40 years in good health. The chain uses TRBV5-5 and TRBJ2-5; D tentatively reads TRBD1 or TRBD2 (6 bases each). Source material: blood. The CDR3 spells CASSWRRDTRGQETQYF. The CDR3 DNA sequence: TGTGCCAGCAGCTGGCGGCGGGACACTAGGGGTCAAGAGACCCAGTACTTC.